This TCR beta chain was profiled in a study of shared clonotypes between healthy human individuals (dated by TCRdb to the early 2020s). Regarding the research as a whole: Three men and a couple of women, aged 18 to 49 years, made up the cohort. Blood TCR repertoires of roughly five healthy adults were deeply sequenced to estimate repertoire size and the extent of clonotype sharing between individuals. Leukapheresis yielded between about 0.9 and 8.9 billion PBMCs per donor. Per donor, three plates each were used for CD4 naive and CD4 memory, two for CD8 naive, and one for CD8 memory. To increase sequencing depth and limit assay-specific biases, different laboratories used diverse techniques to prepare libraries and sequence TCR repertoires. The paper as a whole reports these results and caveats: The small number of donors limited the genetic and exposure-history diversity represented. Based on pairwise subsampling, the degree of clonotype sharing among donors was expected to be affected by sequencing depth. Roughly 5% of naive CD4, around 3.6% of naive CD8, 2.3% of memory CD4, and 0.35% to 0.5% of memory CD8 clonotypes were shared across several donors. Incomplete sequencing was indicated by rarefaction of sorted-subset datasets, despite the large sequencing depth. Naive subsets generally had larger estimated clonotype richness than memory subsets. Compared with non-shared clonotypes, clonotypes shared by all four sorted-subset donors had higher generation probabilities. Sampling was limited to blood, and TCR repertoires in tissue likely differ from TCR repertoires in blood.

In regard to this clone: The target of this receptor is not known. Within one base of it there is no much larger clone, and no base qualities were kept.

The donors were healthy, HIV-negative adults with no recently reported acute infections or vaccinations. All donors were Caucasian adults living in Nashville, Tennessee, USA. CD4+ T cells were enriched by magnetic negative selection; naive cells were then positively selected on CD45RA, and the negative fraction formed the memory subset. Blood was obtained by leukapheresis, after which PBMCs were separated by Ficoll-Histopaque density gradient centrifugation and cryopreserved in liquid nitrogen vapor phase. Analytical flow cytometry was used to check the purity and quantity of each magnetically sorted T cell population. Genomic DNA was isolated from every sorted fraction and measured by UV absorbance on a Nanodrop 2000c. Trimming costs V 0 bases and J 8 bases, and their ends lie 15 bases apart. From its cysteine to its phenylalanine, the CDR3 spans 15 amino acids. The read is trimmed to its CDR3 DNA, 45 bases read in frame from base 1.

Using the deep immunoSEQ assay, multiplex PCR amplified TCR CDR3 regions from genomic DNA. Genomic DNA extracted from each cell subset was distributed evenly over all wells of several immunoSEQ 96-well plates, and each plate served as one replicate. For sorted subsets, approximately 190 ng of genomic DNA, equivalent to around 31,000 T cell genomes, went into each replicate PCR. Purified libraries were quantified with a Qubit 3.0 fluorometer, sized on a Bioanalyzer 2100, and re-quantified with the KAPA Library Quantification kit. A separate single-read 150-cycle Illumina NextSeq 550 flow cell was used to sequence each immunoSEQ 96-well plate. The published analysis was carried out like this. Because only junctional sequences without quality scores were contained in the immunoSEQ output, filtering matching that applied to full-length reads could not be performed. To assign V/J genes and CDR3, sequences were annotated using PyIR, a Python wrapper for IgBLAST v1.9, with IMGT germline references. Any read was removed if the V/J assignment was weak (E-value above 1e-6), the CDR3 was missing, or the read contained stop codons, out-of-frame junctions, or ambiguous translated residues. A V3J clonotype was defined by an identical inferred V gene, J gene, and CDR3 amino acid sequence. The percentage overlap between two repertoires was calculated by dividing the number of shared unique clonotypes by the size of the smaller repertoire. Three approaches were used to assess repertoire richness: RTK rarefaction, the Chao1 estimator, and Recon v2.1 estimates of unobserved clonotypes. Generation probabilities were computed with OLGA for all TCRbeta clonotypes obtained by the gDNA method from a handful of donors. TCRdb carries this immuneACCESS record with in-frame sequences only. Its versions omit some clonotypes, under half of them owing to an unresolved V gene in the studies checked, with the rest unexplained. V and J calls and clone size are as listed in that table; D and trimming were resolved from the DNA. The table for this sample lists 2 million to 2.5 million clones; almost 96% of them were counted only once. About 0.13% of the sample belongs to the ten largest clones.

Rearrangement joined TRBV5-3 to TRBJ2-1; the D gene is possibly TRBD1, with 6 bases matching. TRBV5-3 is assigned to the ORF class and has an uncertain function. Sequenced material: naive CD4+ T cells sorted from blood. Taken with the paper, the label for cell subset or site translates to: CD45RA+ positively selected. This sequence originates from a man aged 18-30 years in good health. The nucleotide sequence reads TGTGCCAGAAGCTTGGACAGGGTTGCCCCCGATGAGCAGTTCTTC. The resulting protein is CARSLDRVAPDEQFF.